The 30 T cell receptor beta chains given below trace back to one sample, sequenced in a study of blood T cells in healthy people across ages. Alongside a J-beta primer mix, a sample-barcoded 5' primer served in a second PCR lasting about 7 to 12 cycles. TCRdb reanalysed the 5' RACE reads using MiXCR and keeps one entry per CDR3 protein. The sample holds more than 800,000 distinct CDR3 sequences; 40% to 55% are singletons and the top ten take about 19%. Sequenced sample: blood. The receptors derive from a woman aged 60 to 75 in good health.

The J gene is TRBJ2-7, the V gene TRBV20-1; TRBD1 agrees at 11 bases. CDR3 length equals 14 residues. Germline values: CDR1 DFQATT, CDR2 SNEGSKA (reference sequence). V was pared by 4 bases and J by 2 bases, with 4 bases of the junction left unmatched. The CDR3 DNA reads as TGCAGTGCTAAAAGGGACAGGGGGACCTACGAGCAGTACTTC. Protein product: CSAKRDRGTYEQYF.

Comment on this clonotype: Germline and junction disagree at one end, which may indicate a read error. This rearrangement joins TRBV10-3 to TRBJ2-1, with 7 bases aligning to TRBD2. This CDR3 has 14 residues. Germline V lookup: CDR1 ENHRY, CDR2 SYGVKD. CDR3 in DNA: TGTGCCCTCAGGGCTGGCGGGAGCGGGGATGAGCAGTTCTTC. Amino acids: CALRAGGSGDEQFF.

The V call is TRBV4-1, the J call TRBJ2-5; 10 bases fit TRBD1. V lost 3 bases and J lost 5; bases outside the gene matches: 9. Germline CDR1 MGHRA, CDR2 YSYEKL. This CDR3 is built from 16 residues. The CDR3 region has the DNA TGCGCCAGCAGCCATGACGGGACAGGGGTATGGGAGACCCAGTACTTC. It specifies CASSHDGTGVWETQYF.

The chain employs TRBV14 and TRBJ1-2, with D maybe TRBD1 (6 bases). V lost 5 bases and J lost 8, with 15 bases in between. This CDR3 comprises 13 residues. Germline V gene data show CDR1 as SGHDN and CDR2 as FVKESK. CDR3 residues: CASSSNRVGGYTF. The CDR3 coding sequence is TGTGCCAGCAGCTCTAACAGGGTCGGCGGCTACACCTTC.

This clonotype was observed at least ten times. CDR3 loop: CSVEGSLTSGEETQYF. The CDR3 DNA is TGCAGCGTTGAGGGGTCCCTTACTAGCGGAGAAGAGACCCAGTACTTC. V usage is TRBV29-1 and J usage is TRBJ2-5, with 8 bases fitting TRBD2. The trim removed 3 bases at V and 3 bases at J, leaving 12 bases unmatched. This CDR3 is 16 amino acids long. Germline CDR1 is SQVTM and CDR2 is ANQGSEA.

This clonotype was counted a few times. V gene TRBV5-1 combines with J gene TRBJ2-3; TRBD1 matches 7 bases. The CDR3 length is 15 residues. Germline assignment: CDR1 SGHRS and CDR2 YFSETQ. Unmatched junction bases numbered 4, after V lost 3 bases and J lost 0 bases. CDR3 residues: CASSSGDSSTDTQYF. The DNA for the CDR3 is TGCGCCAGCAGCTCCGGGGACAGTAGCACAGATACGCAGTATTTT.

This clonotype was recorded many times. J is TRBJ2-7 and V is TRBV28, with TRBD1 matching over 10 bases. Trimming at V came to 9 bases and at J to 5 bases, leaving 13 bases not matched to a gene. CDR3 length: 15 residues. Germline loops: CDR1 MDHEN, CDR2 SYDVKM. CDR3 in DNA: TGTGCCAGTAGTGACTCCGGACAGGGGGACCACGAGCAGTACTTC. This encodes CASSDSGQGDHEQYF.

The chain is built from TRBV5-1 and TRBJ2-3, with 7 bases matching TRBD2. The ends lost 5 bases at V and 1 base at J; junction bases unmatched: 4. The CDR3 loop spans 14 amino acids. Germline lookup yields CDR1 SGHRS and CDR2 YFSETQ. The CDR3 spells CASRTLAGTDTQYF. DNA of the CDR3: TGCGCCAGCAGAACCCTAGCGGGCACAGATACGCAGTATTTT. The variable domain in full, with the rest retrieved from reference TRBV5-1 and TRBJ2-3, is KAGVTQTPRYLIKTRGQQVTLSCSPISGHRSVSWYQQTPGQGLQFLFEYFSETQRNKGNFPGRFSGRQFSNSRSEMNVSTLELGDSALYLCASRTLAGTDTQYFGPGTRLTVL.

In DNA, the CDR3 is TGTGCCAGCACCGCCCCCGGGCAGGGGGACGAGCAGTACTTC. Its translation is CASTAPGQGDEQYF. V is TRBV7-9 and J is TRBJ2-7, with TRBD1 matching over 7 bases. CDR1 and CDR2 from the germline V gene are SEHNR and FQNEAQ (reference sequence). The J segment lost 5 bases and the V segment lost 7 bases, leaving 11 bases of the junction unmatched. The CDR3 has 14 residues.

This rearrangement joins TRBV25-1 to TRBJ2-7; 8 nucleotides align to TRBD2. The CDR3 is made up of 15 amino acids. Germline V gene data show CDR1 as MGHDK and CDR2 as SYGVNS. V shed 8 bases, J shed 5 bases, and the junction held 14 bases outside the gene matches. CDR3 sequence reads: CASSSPGLGINEQYF. In DNA form, the CDR3 reads TGTGCCAGCTCATCTCCGGGACTAGGAATCAACGAGCAGTACTTC.

The V call is TRBV7-8, the J call TRBJ1-4, with 9 bases that match TRBD1. Germline assignment: CDR1 SGHVS and CDR2 FQNEAQ. The CDR3 runs 15 residues. Losses at the gene ends were 6 bases for V and 7 bases for J; bases not matched to a gene: 9. The CDR3 sequence is CASRQPGQGIEKLFF. The CDR3 DNA is TGTGCCAGCAGACAACCGGGACAGGGTATTGAAAAACTGTTTTTT.

As concerns this clonotype: At one boundary the junction diverges from the germline segment, which might be a read error. The rearrangement links TRBV6-5 to TRBJ2-1; D possibly corresponds to TRBD2 (5 bases). In germline, CDR1 is MNHEY, CDR2 SVGAGI. CDR3 size: 15 residues. The CDR3 here is CASSKISSGGNEQFF. In nucleotides, the CDR3 is TGTGCCAGCAGTAAGATTAGTTCAGGAGGCAATGAGCAGTTCTTT.

This clonotype was seen more than once but under ten times. The V gene is TRBV20-1, the J gene TRBJ2-5; perhaps TRBD1 as D (6 bases). Looked up from germline, CDR1 is DFQATT and CDR2 is SNEGSKA (reference sequence). The CDR3 sequence is 16 residues long. The V end lost 1 base, the J end lost 0 bases, and 15 bases lay between the germline ends. As DNA, the CDR3 is TGCAGTGCTAGAGCCTACAGGGATGGGTACCAAGAGACCCAGTACTTC. Translating it yields CSARAYRDGYQETQYF.

This clonotype has just a few counts. The chain recombines TRBV28 with TRBJ1-5; possible D gene TRBD1, 6 bases. The germline CDR1 and CDR2 sequences are MDHEN and SYDVKM. V lost 7 bases, J lost 2 bases, and 15 bases lay in between. The CDR3 is made up of 15 amino acids. The CDR3 reads CASTLGGLRNQPQHF. CDR3 DNA: TGTGCCAGCACCCTGGGGGGGCTCCGCAATCAGCCCCAGCATTTT.

Worth noting for this clonotype: A read error is possible here, since a much larger clone lies one base away. The J gene is TRBJ1-2, the V gene TRBV7-6; D is perhaps TRBD1 (6 bases). CDR3 length: 15 residues. The germline V gene encodes CDR1 SGHVS and CDR2 FNYEAQ. CDR3 protein: CACSLFRTVNYGYTF. CDR3 bases: TGTGCCTGCAGCCTATTCCGGACAGTAAACTATGGCTACACCTTC.

This clonotype has only a few counts. J is TRBJ2-5 and V is TRBV5-1, with D perhaps matching TRBD1 (5 bases). V was cut by 5 bases and J by 1 base, with 9 bases left in between. Germline-derived CDR1 and CDR2 are SGHRS and YFSETQ. The CDR3 is 13 amino acids. As DNA, the CDR3 is TGCGCCAGCAGACAGGTTCTCCAAGAGACCCAGTACTTC. Its protein is CASRQVLQETQYF.

The gene calls are TRBV9 and TRBJ1-6, with D maybe TRBD1 (5 bases). This CDR3 is built from 15 residues. In germline, CDR1 is SGDLS, CDR2 YYNGEE. Between the trimmed V and J ends, which lost 4 bases and 10 bases, there was a span of 18 bases. The CDR3 sequence is CASSSGTEPLSPLHF. The CDR3 coding sequence is TGTGCCAGCAGCTCAGGGACCGAGCCCTTATCACCCCTCCACTTT.

The chain has TRBV7-2 and TRBJ1-6; D gene uncertain. This CDR3 has 15 amino acids. Germline CDR1 is SGHTA and CDR2 is FQGNSA. Trimming pared 1 base from V and 6 bases from J, leaving 10 bases between. The CDR3 is CASSLVASVNSPLHF. In DNA, the CDR3 is TGTGCCAGCAGCTTAGTAGCCAGTGTTAATTCACCCCTCCACTTT.

This clonotype was counted a few times. CDR3 coding DNA: TGCAGTGCTGGACCCCGACAGGGAGTCGGAGAGACCCAGTACTTC. Protein: CSAGPRQGVGETQYF. The rearrangement uses TRBV20-1 and TRBJ2-5; 7 nucleotides line up with TRBD1. After removal of 5 bases from V and 4 bases from J, the junction contained 13 bases not matched to a gene. Germline V gene data show CDR1 as DFQATT and CDR2 as SNEGSKA (reference sequence). This CDR3 has 15 residues.

The chain carries TRBV5-1 and TRBJ2-7; D may be TRBD2 (6 bases). Germline CDR1 and CDR2: SGHRS and YFSETQ. The CDR3 consists of 15 residues. V was shortened by 7 bases and J by 7 bases, with 24 bases between the two germline ends. Written as DNA, the CDR3 is TGCGCCAGCGCCCCCCCCAGCGGGTCATACAATGAGCAGTACTTC. It yields the protein CASAPPSGSYNEQYF.

This chain joins TRBV6-2 or TRBV6-3 and TRBJ1-6; TRBD1 matches at 10 bases. V lost 7 bases, J lost 6 bases, and 6 bases stayed unmatched. The CDR3 has 15 amino acids. The germline V gene has CDR1 MNHEY and CDR2 SVGEGT. This CDR3 reads CASTKGDRGNSPLHF. The CDR3 DNA reads as TGTGCCAGCACCAAGGGGGACAGGGGTAATTCACCCCTCCACTTT.

The rearrangement joins TRBV6-5 to TRBJ2-6, with TRBD2 matching 9 bases. Germline lookup yields CDR1 MNHEY and CDR2 SVGAGI. The CDR3 contains 18 residues. The ends lost 3 bases at V and 0 bases at J; junction bases unmatched: 6. The CDR3 region has the DNA TGTGCCAGCAGTTATTCTAGCGGGATAAACTCTGGGGCCAACGTCCTGACTTTC. This translates into CASSYSSGINSGANVLTF.

This clonotype was recorded a few times. The CDR3 DNA sequence: TGTGCCAGCACCCCGGCAGGGCGGGAGACCCAGTACTTC. This sequence encodes CASTPAGRETQYF. The V and J genes are TRBV6-1 and TRBJ2-5, with D maybe TRBD1 (5 bases). V lost 7 bases to trimming and J lost 5 bases, with 14 bases between them. This CDR3 comprises 13 residues. The V gene's germline CDR1 is MNHNS and CDR2 SASEGT.

This sequence joins TRBV7-6 and TRBJ2-3; 9 bases agree with TRBD2. V lost 1 base and J lost 4; bases outside the gene matches: 6. CDR1 and CDR2 (germline): SGHVS, FNYEAQ. CDR3 length: 16 amino acids. The CDR3, as DNA: TGTGCCAGCAGCTTAGGGGCGGGAGGGCTTGCAGATACGCAGTATTTT. Translation gives CASSLGAGGLADTQYF.

This rearrangement joins TRBV12-5 to TRBJ2-3, with 8 bases matching TRBD2. CDR3 size: 15 residues. CDR1 and CDR2 from the germline V gene are LGHNT and FRNRAP. J gave up 5 bases and V 0 bases, and 4 bases lay outside the gene matches. The CDR3 here is CASGLVTGGQDTQYF. CDR3 coding DNA: TGTGCTAGTGGTTTGGTGACGGGAGGGCAAGATACGCAGTATTTT.

The chain carries TRBV20-1 and TRBJ2-1; 12 bases line up with TRBD2. The end of the DNA fits TRBJ2-7 better, so the J call may be wrong. This CDR3 has 13 amino acids. Germline V gene sequence: CDR1 DFQATT, CDR2 SNEGSKA (reference sequence). CDR3 in DNA: TGCAGTGCTAGCGCTAGCGGGGGGGGCGAGCAGTACTTC. This gives the protein CSASASGGGEQYF.

This rearrangement joins TRBV2 to TRBJ2-6; a possible D gene is TRBD1 (6 bases). This CDR3 spans 15 amino acids. V was pared by 2 bases and J by 4 bases, with 9 bases between. The germline V gene encodes CDR1 SNHLY and CDR2 FYNNEI. Here the CDR3 reads CASSERGTGANVLTF. CDR3 nucleotide sequence: TGTGCCAGCAGTGAAAGGGGGACAGGGGCCAACGTCCTGACTTTC.

V and J are TRBV9 and TRBJ2-5, with a weak D call TRBD2 (5 bases). The tail of the sequence fits TRBJ2-7 better, so the J call may be wrong. Germline V CDR1 and CDR2: SGDLS, YYNGEE. The length of the CDR3 is 15 residues. The CDR3 is CASSPPGGSPHEQYF. The CDR3 DNA reads as TGTGCCAGCAGCCCCCCGGGTGGGAGCCCCCACGAGCAGTACTTC.

This sequence joins TRBV20-1 and TRBJ2-7, with 10 bases fitting TRBD1. The tail of the sequence fits TRBJ2-5 better, so the J call may be wrong. Germline CDR1 DFQATT, CDR2 SNEGSKA (reference sequence). The CDR3 consists of 12 residues. CDR3 sequence: CSGQGAGETQYF. CDR3 coding DNA: TGCAGTGGACAGGGGGCGGGGGAGACCCAGTACTTC.

The genes are TRBV29-1 and TRBJ2-1, with TRBD1 identical over 7 bases. Trimming at V came to 4 bases and at J to 4 bases, leaving 13 bases not matched to a gene. This CDR3 region has 16 residues. Germline lookup yields CDR1 SQVTM and CDR2 ANQGSEA. The CDR3 here is CSVAPPFGTVYNEQFF. The CDR3 region has the DNA TGCAGCGTTGCACCCCCTTTCGGGACAGTATACAATGAGCAGTTCTTC.